A single sample gave rise to the 16 T cell receptor beta chains below, sequenced in a study of blood T cell repertoires in COVID-19. Clones were sequenced by immunoSEQ multiplex PCR, and TCRdb holds only the in-frame ones, with some missing. Seen here are about 310,000 clones, 85% to 90% observed once, and the top ten hold less than 3.5%. Sequenced input: peripheral blood. The receptor source for this set is a woman aged 25 to 39 with COVID-19, enrolled during active disease.

The gene calls are TRBV28 and TRBJ1-5; maybe TRBD1 (6 bases). The V gene lost 4 bases and the J gene lost 5 bases, with 9 bases spanning the gap. The CDR3 length is 13 residues. The V gene's germline CDR1 is MDHEN and CDR2 SYDVKM. DNA of the CDR3: TGTGCCAGCAGTTGGGGGCTGGATCAGCCCCAGCATTTT. This sequence encodes CASSWGLDQPQHF.

The gene calls are TRBV9 and TRBJ1-1, with D maybe TRBD1 (6 bases). This CDR3 spans 17 amino acids. Trimming left V 0 bases short and J 2 bases short, with 17 bases between. Germline V gives CDR1 SGDLS, CDR2 YYNGEE. The CDR3 nucleotides are TGTGCCAGCAGCGTAGAGGGGCGGACAGCCGCAAACACTGAAGCTTTCTTT. Protein sequence: CASSVEGRTAANTEAFF.

The chain links TRBV7-9 to TRBJ2-7; D is possibly TRBD2 (6 bases). The CDR3 totals 14 residues. Germline assignment: CDR1 SEHNR and CDR2 FQNEAQ (reference sequence). V gave up 5 bases and J gave up 8 bases, with 19 bases separating them. DNA of the CDR3: TGTGCCAGCAGCCCGGGGTCTTGGGGGGACCAGCAGTACTTC. This gives the protein CASSPGSWGDQQYF.

In DNA, the CDR3 is TGCAGTGCTAGTGACGTACTTAACTATGGCTACACCTTC. It is translated as CSASDVLNYGYTF. The chain carries TRBV20-1 and TRBJ1-2; D gene ambiguous. Per germline, CDR1 DFQATT and CDR2 SNEGSKA (reference sequence). The CDR3 runs 13 residues. Trimming cost V 3 bases and J 1 base, with 9 bases left between them.

This clone was picked up one time. The CDR3 here is CASSYPDRYTEAFF. CDR3 nucleotide sequence: TGTGCCAGCAGTTACCCCGACAGATACACTGAAGCTTTCTTT. The chain combines TRBV6-6 with TRBJ1-1; possibly TRBD1 for D (5 bases). The V and J ends lost 2 bases and 3 bases respectively, with 10 bases between them. Germline CDR1 is MNHNY and CDR2 is SVGAGI (reference sequence). The CDR3 runs 14 residues.

This clone was counted a single time. Here the CDR3 DNA reads TGTGCCAGCAGCTGGACTAGCGGGAGGGCTGAGACCCAGTACTTC. The encoded protein is CASSWTSGRAETQYF. The chain joins TRBV7-2 to TRBJ2-5; 15 nucleotides match TRBD2. The CDR3 runs 15 residues. With 4 bases clipped from V and 5 bases from J, the junction kept 2 bases outside the gene matches. Germline CDR1 SGHTA, CDR2 FQGNSA.

This sequence joins TRBV7-9 and TRBJ1-6; D possibly corresponds to TRBD1 (5 bases). CDR3 length: 15 amino acids. The V end was cut by 1 base, the J end by 8 bases, with 12 bases between. Germline V lookup: CDR1 SEHNR, CDR2 FQNEAQ (reference sequence). The CDR3 DNA reads as TGTGCCAGCAGCTTAGGGGGAAGGGGTGATTCACCCCTCCACTTT. Its protein is CASSLGGRGDSPLHF.

The gene calls are TRBV6-5 and TRBJ1-2, with 7 bases matching TRBD1. Germline V lookup: CDR1 MNHEY, CDR2 SVGAGI. The trim removed 4 bases at V and 7 bases at J, leaving 3 bases unmatched. CDR3 length equals 12 residues. CDR3 sequence: CASSSGTAGYTF. The CDR3 nucleotides are TGTGCCAGCAGTTCCGGGACAGCTGGCTACACCTTC.

CDR3 sequence: CASSPSNRVYYGYTF. The CDR3 nucleotides read TGTGCCAGCAGCCCATCGAACAGGGTATACTATGGCTACACCTTC. The J gene is TRBJ1-2, the V gene TRBV27; possible D gene TRBD1, 6 bases. The CDR3 contains 15 residues. The germline CDR1 and CDR2 sequences are MNHEY and SMNVEV (reference sequence). The V end was cut by 6 bases, the J end by 3 bases, with 17 bases between.

The CDR3 spells CASSPAGQLREQYF. CDR3 DNA sequence: TGTGCCAGCAGCCCAGCAGGACAGCTTCGCGAGCAGTACTTC. This chain links TRBV3-1 (or the pseudogene TRBV3-2) with TRBJ2-7; TRBD1 might be the D (6 bases). The CDR3 covers 14 residues. V dropped 4 bases and J dropped 6 bases, with 16 bases sitting between them. CDR1 LGHDT and CDR2 YNNKEL come from the germline V gene (reference sequence).

This clone was observed a handful of times. Distinct nucleotide sequences in the sample also encode this CDR3. This chain joins TRBV2 and TRBJ1-1; possibly TRBD1 for D (6 bases). The CDR3 length is 13 residues. V was cut by 2 bases and J by 4 bases, with 8 bases left in between. The germline V gene has CDR1 SNHLY and CDR2 FYNNEI. The CDR3 nucleotides are TGTGCCAGCAGTGAACGACAGGCCACTGAAGCTTTCTTT. Its translation: CASSERQATEAFF.

This chain links TRBV10-2 with TRBJ1-1; D gene ambiguous. Per the germline V gene, CDR1 is WSHSY and CDR2 is SAAADI. The CDR3 length is 16 residues. V was pared by 2 bases and J by 5 bases, with 18 bases between. The chain's CDR3 is CASSERTTAERTEAFF. The DNA for the CDR3 is TGCGCCAGCAGTGAGAGAACGACTGCCGAACGTACTGAAGCTTTCTTT.

The chain is built from TRBV24-1 and TRBJ1-5, with 9 bases matching TRBD1. The CDR3 loop spans 14 amino acids. CDR1 KGHDR and CDR2 SFDVKD come from the germline V gene. V shed 6 bases, J shed 4 bases, and the junction held 3 bases outside the gene matches. As DNA, the CDR3 is TGTGCCACCAGTCTAGGACAGGGGAATCAGCCCCAGCATTTT. Translated: CATSLGQGNQPQHF.

The chain employs TRBV7-6 and TRBJ2-2; D gene unclear. Germline V gene lookup returns CDR1 SGHVS and CDR2 FNYEAQ. The CDR3 is 16 residues long. Trimming took 5 bases from V and 2 from J, leaving 15 bases between them. The CDR3 sequence is CASSSRQPANTGELFF. The CDR3 nucleotides are TGTGCCAGCAGCAGCCGACAACCCGCTAACACCGGGGAGCTGTTTTTT.

This chain links TRBV7-9 with TRBJ1-2; D not certain. Between the trimmed V and J ends, which lost 0 bases and 13 bases, there was a span of 9 bases. The CDR3 length is 11 residues. Looked up from germline, CDR1 is SEHNR and CDR2 is FQNEAQ (reference sequence). CDR3 nucleotides: TGTGCCAGCAGCTTAGCACCTCTAACCACCTTC. Amino acid sequence: CASSLAPLTTF.

V is TRBV29-1 and J is TRBJ2-1; 8 bases agree with TRBD1. The CDR3 has 15 amino acids. J was trimmed by 5 bases and V by 6 bases; bases with no gene match: 12. Germline CDR1 SQVTM, CDR2 ANQGSEA. CDR3 sequence: CSVARAGGYNNEQFF. Written as DNA, the CDR3 is TGCAGCGTGGCGCGGGCAGGGGGCTACAACAATGAGCAGTTCTTC.